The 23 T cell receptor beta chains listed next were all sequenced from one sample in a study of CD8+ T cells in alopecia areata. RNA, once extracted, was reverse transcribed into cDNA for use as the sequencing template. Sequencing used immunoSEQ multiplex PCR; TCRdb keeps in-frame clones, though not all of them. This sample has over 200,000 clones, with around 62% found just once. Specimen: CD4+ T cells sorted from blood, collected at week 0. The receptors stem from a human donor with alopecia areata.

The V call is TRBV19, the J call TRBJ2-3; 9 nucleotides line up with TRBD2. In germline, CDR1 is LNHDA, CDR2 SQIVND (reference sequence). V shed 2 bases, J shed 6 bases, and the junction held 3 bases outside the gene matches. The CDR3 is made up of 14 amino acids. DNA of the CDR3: TGTGCCAGTAGTATAAGTAGCGGGAGTGATACGCAGTATTTT. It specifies CASSISSGSDTQYF.

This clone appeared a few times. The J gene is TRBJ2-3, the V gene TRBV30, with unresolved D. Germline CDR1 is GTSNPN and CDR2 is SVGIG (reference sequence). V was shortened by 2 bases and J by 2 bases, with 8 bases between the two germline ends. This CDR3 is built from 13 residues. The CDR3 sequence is CAWSPIATDTQYF. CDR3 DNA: TGTGCCTGGAGTCCCATCGCCACAGATACGCAGTATTTT.

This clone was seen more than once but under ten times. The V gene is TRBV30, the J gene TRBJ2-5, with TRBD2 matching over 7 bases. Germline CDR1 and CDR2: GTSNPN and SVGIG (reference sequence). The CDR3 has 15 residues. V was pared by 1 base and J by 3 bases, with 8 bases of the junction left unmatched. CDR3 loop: CAWSGMGLLKETQYF. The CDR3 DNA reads TGTGCCTGGAGTGGAATGGGACTACTTAAAGAGACCCAGTACTTC.

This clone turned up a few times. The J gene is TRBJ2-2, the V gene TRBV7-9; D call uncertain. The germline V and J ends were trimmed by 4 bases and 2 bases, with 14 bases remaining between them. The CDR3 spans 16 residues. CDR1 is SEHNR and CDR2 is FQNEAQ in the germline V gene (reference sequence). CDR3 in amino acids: CASSSLGVPNTGELFF. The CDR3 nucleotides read TGTGCCAGCAGCTCCCTCGGCGTCCCCAACACCGGGGAGCTGTTTTTT.

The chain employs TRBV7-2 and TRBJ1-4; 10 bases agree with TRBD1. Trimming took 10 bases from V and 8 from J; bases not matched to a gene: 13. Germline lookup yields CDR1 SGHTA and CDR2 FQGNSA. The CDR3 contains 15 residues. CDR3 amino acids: CATKRDRGLWEKLFF. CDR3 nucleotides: TGTGCCACGAAACGGGACAGGGGTTTGTGGGAAAAACTGTTTTTT.

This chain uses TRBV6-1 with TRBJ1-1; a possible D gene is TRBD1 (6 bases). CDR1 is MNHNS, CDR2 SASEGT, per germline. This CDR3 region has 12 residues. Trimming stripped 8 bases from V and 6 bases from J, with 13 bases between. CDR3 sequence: CASRRAGAEAFF. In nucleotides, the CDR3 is TGTGCCAGCCGAAGGGCAGGGGCTGAAGCTTTCTTT.

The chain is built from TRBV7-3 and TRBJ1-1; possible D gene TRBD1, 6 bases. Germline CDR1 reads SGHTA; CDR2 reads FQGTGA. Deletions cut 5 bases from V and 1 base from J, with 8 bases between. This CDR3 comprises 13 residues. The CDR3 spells CASSQGGNTEAFF. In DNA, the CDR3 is TGTGCCAGCAGCCAAGGGGGGAACACTGAAGCTTTCTTT.

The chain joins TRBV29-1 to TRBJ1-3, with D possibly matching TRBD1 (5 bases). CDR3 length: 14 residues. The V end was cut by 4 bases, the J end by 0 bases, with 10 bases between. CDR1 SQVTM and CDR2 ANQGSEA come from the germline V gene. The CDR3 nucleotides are TGCAGCGTTGTAATAGACAGCTCTGGAAACACCATATATTTT. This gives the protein CSVVIDSSGNTIYF.

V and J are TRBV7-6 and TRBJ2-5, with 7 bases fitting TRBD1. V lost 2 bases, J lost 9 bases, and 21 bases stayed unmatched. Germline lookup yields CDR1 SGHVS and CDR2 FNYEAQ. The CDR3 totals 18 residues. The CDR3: CASSLTLTRTGRMQAQYF. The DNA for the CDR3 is TGTGCCAGCAGCTTAACGTTGACTCGGACAGGCCGGATGCAGGCCCAGTACTTC.

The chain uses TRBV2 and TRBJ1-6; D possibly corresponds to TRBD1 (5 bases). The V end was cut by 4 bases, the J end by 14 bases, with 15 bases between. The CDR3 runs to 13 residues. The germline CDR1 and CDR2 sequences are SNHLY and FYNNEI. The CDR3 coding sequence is TGTGCCAGCAGTGCGGAGTTCCGGGGGACCCTCCACTTT. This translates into CASSAEFRGTLHF.

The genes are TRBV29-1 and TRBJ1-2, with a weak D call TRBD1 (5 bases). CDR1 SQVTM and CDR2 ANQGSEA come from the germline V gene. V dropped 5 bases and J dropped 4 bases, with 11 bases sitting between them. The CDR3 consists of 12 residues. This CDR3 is CSVRQGLYGYTF. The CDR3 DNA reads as TGCAGCGTTAGGCAGGGACTCTATGGCTACACCTTC.

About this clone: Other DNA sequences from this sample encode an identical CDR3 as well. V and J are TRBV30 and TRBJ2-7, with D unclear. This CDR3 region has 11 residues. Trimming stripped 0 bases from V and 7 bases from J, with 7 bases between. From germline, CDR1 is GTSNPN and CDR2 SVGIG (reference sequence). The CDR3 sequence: CAWSVRGEQYF. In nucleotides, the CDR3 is TGTGCCTGGAGTGTTCGTGGGGAGCAGTACTTC.

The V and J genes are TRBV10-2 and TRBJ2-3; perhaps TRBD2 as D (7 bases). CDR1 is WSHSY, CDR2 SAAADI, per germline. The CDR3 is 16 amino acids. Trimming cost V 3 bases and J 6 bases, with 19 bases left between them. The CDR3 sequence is CASSDGSAGAADTQYF. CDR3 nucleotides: TGCGCCAGCAGTGATGGCAGTGCGGGGGCCGCCGATACGCAGTATTTT.

CDR3 sequence (DNA): TGTGCCAGCTCATCCGGAGGATCGCGTAGACTTATTAATGAGCAGTTCTTC. This translates into CASSSGGSRRLINEQFF. The gene calls are TRBV18 and TRBJ2-1; D perhaps matches TRBD2 (5 bases). V shed 5 bases and J shed 7 bases, with 24 bases lying between them. The CDR3 is 17 residues long. Germline CDR1 KGHSH, CDR2 LQKENI.

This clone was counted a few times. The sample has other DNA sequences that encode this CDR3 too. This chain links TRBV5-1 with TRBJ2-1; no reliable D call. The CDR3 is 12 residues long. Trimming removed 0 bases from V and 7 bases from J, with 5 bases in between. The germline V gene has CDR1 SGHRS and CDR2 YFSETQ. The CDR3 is CASSLGGNEQFF. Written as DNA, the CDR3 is TGCGCCAGCAGCTTGGGGGGTAATGAGCAGTTCTTC.

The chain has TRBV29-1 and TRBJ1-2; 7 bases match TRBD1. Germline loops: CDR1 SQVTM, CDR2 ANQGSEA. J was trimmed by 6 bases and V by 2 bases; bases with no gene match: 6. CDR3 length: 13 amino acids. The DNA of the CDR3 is TGCAGCGTTGAACGAGGGGGCGTGGATGGCTACACCTTC. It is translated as CSVERGGVDGYTF.

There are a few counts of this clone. The chain's CDR3 is CSGRTGPQEQYF. CDR3 sequence (DNA): TGCAGCGGACGGACAGGGCCCCAAGAGCAGTACTTC. The chain joins TRBV29-1 to TRBJ2-7, with 8 bases matching TRBD1. Germline V gene lookup returns CDR1 SQVTM and CDR2 ANQGSEA. The CDR3 consists of 12 residues. Trimming cost V 7 bases and J 7 bases; bases outside gene matches: 9.

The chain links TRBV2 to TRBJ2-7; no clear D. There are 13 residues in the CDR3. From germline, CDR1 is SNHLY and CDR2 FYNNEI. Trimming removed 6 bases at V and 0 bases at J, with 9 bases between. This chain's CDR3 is CASRTAYSYEQYF. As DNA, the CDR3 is TGTGCCAGCAGGACGGCCTACTCCTACGAGCAGTACTTC.

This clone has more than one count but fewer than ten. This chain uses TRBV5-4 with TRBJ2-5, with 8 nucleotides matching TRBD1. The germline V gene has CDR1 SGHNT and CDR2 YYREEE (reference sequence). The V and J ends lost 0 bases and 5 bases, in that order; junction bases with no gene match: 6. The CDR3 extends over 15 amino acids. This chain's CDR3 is CASSLGTGIRETQYF. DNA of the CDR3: TGTGCCAGCAGCTTGGGGACAGGGATCCGCGAGACCCAGTACTTC. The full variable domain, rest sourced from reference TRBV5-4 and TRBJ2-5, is ETGVTQSPTHLIKTRGQQVTLRCSSQSGHNTVSWYQQALGQGPQFIFQYYREEENGRGNFPPRFSGLQFPNYSSELNVNALELDDSALYLCASSLGTGIRETQYFGPGTRLLVL.

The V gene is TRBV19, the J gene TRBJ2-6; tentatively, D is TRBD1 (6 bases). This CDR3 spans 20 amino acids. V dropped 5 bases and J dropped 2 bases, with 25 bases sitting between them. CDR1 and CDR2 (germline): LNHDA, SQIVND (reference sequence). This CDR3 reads CASSWSPPQGGMPGANVLTF. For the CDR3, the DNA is TGTGCCAGTAGTTGGTCCCCCCCTCAAGGGGGTATGCCTGGGGCCAACGTCCTGACTTTC.

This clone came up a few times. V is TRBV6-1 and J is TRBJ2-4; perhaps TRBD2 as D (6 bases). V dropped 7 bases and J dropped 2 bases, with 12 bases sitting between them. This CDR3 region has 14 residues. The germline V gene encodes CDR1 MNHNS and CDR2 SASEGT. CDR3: CASIAGGPKNIQYF. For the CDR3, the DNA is TGTGCCAGCATCGCCGGGGGTCCCAAAAACATTCAGTACTTC.

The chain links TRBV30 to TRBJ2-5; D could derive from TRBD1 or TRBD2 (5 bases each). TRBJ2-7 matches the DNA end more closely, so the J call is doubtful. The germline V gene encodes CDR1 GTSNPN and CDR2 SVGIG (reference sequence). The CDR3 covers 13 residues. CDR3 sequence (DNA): TGTGCCTGGAAATCTTCGGGGCTCTACGAGCAGTACTTC. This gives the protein CAWKSSGLYEQYF.

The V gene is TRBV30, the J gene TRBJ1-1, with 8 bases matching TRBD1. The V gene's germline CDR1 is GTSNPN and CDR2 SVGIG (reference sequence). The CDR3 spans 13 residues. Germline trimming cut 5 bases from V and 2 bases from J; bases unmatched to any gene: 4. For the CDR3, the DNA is TGTGCCTGGGAGGGACAGGCCAACACTGAAGCTTTCTTT. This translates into CAWEGQANTEAFF.